Below are 19 T cell receptor beta chains sequenced from a single sample in a study of T cell repertoires in cytomegalovirus infection. No antigen is known for these receptors. TCRdb fed the reads into MiXCR, producing one record per CDR3 protein. The data hold fewer than 850,000 distinct CDR3 sequences, with 25% to 30% observed a single time. The sequenced sample was cultured CD8+ T cells from PBMCs, obtained from culture after CMV antigen stimulation. The receptors come from a human donor in good health (CMV status not recorded). Some clones in this sample may be carry-over from other donors' samples.

The J gene is TRBJ1-1, the V gene TRBV3-1; 12 bases align to TRBD1. The V segment lost 3 bases and the J segment 5 bases; nucleotides outside the gene matches: 13. The length of the CDR3 is 18 residues. The germline CDR1 and CDR2 sequences are LGHDT and YNNKEL (reference sequence). The CDR3 region has the DNA TGTGCCAGCAGCCACGAAATCCGGGACAGGGGGCGAAGAACTGAAGCTTTCTTT. Protein sequence: CASSHEIRDRGRRTEAFF.

The genes are TRBV4-3 and TRBJ1-2; no reliable D call. The CDR3 totals 14 residues. Germline CDR1 LGHNA, CDR2 YSLEER. Deletions cut 1 base from V and 6 bases from J, with 12 bases between. This CDR3 reads CASSQAHRADGYTF. The DNA for the CDR3 is TGCGCCAGCAGCCAAGCCCATCGGGCCGATGGCTACACCTTC.

This chain links TRBV7-8 with TRBJ2-7, with 7 bases aligning to TRBD1. The ends lost 3 bases at V and 3 bases at J; junction bases unmatched: 8. This CDR3 region has 15 residues. Germline loops: CDR1 SGHVS, CDR2 FQNEAQ. Written as DNA, the CDR3 is TGTGCCAGCAGCTTCCCCCGGGACAGCAACTACGAGCAGTACTTC. Translated, it gives CASSFPRDSNYEQYF.

Only a few counts were recorded for this clonotype. V and J are TRBV6-6 and TRBJ2-5; D gene ambiguous. Germline CDR1 reads MNHNY; CDR2 reads SVGAGI (reference sequence). Trimming took 0 bases from V and 4 from J, leaving 12 bases between them. The CDR3 runs to 15 residues. The CDR3 loop reads CASSYSQVARETQYF. CDR3 sequence (DNA): TGTGCCAGCAGTTACTCCCAGGTGGCCCGAGAGACCCAGTACTTC.

This clonotype showed up many times. The chain is built from TRBV12-3 or TRBV12-4 and TRBJ1-5; D not certain. V gave up 6 bases and J gave up 0 bases, with 9 bases separating them. This CDR3 has 14 residues. The CDR3 DNA reads TGTGCCAGCAGGGCGGGGTCTAGCAATCAGCCCCAGCATTTT. Translating it yields CASRAGSSNQPQHF.

The CDR3 nucleotides are TGTGCCAGCAGCTTGTTGGGGGGCGCATACGAGCAGTACGTC. Translation gives CASSLLGGAYEQYV. V usage is TRBV7-9 and J usage is TRBJ2-7; tentatively, D is TRBD1 or TRBD2 (6 bases each). Per germline, CDR1 SEHNR and CDR2 FQNEAQ (reference sequence). This CDR3 contains 14 residues. The ends were cut back, 3 bases at V and 4 bases at J, with 13 bases in the middle.

This clonotype was observed a few times. The V and J genes are TRBV28 and TRBJ1-2; 9 bases are a match to TRBD1. After removal of 6 bases from V and 5 bases from J, the junction contained 1 base not matched to a gene. The CDR3 sequence is 12 residues long. CDR1 MDHEN and CDR2 SYDVKM come from the germline V gene. The CDR3: CASRTGGYGYTF. CDR3 DNA sequence: TGTGCCAGCAGGACAGGGGGATATGGCTACACCTTC.

The V call is TRBV12-3 or TRBV12-4, the J call TRBJ2-3, with D perhaps matching TRBD1 (6 bases). The CDR3 extends over 14 amino acids. The V end was cut by 7 bases, the J end by 2 bases, with 13 bases between. Written as DNA, the CDR3 is TGTGCCAGCACCCCTCAGGGGCACACAGATACGCAGTATTTT. Translated, it gives CASTPQGHTDTQYF.

J is TRBJ2-1 and V is TRBV9; the D gene is possibly TRBD2 (6 bases). The CDR3 runs to 16 residues. The germline V gene encodes CDR1 SGDLS and CDR2 YYNGEE. V was clipped by 0 bases and J by 8 bases, with 18 bases between them. The CDR3 spells CASSVAGSGVVHEQFF. CDR3 in DNA: TGTGCCAGCAGCGTAGCCGGATCGGGGGTTGTGCATGAGCAGTTCTTC.

This rearrangement joins TRBV28 to TRBJ2-1; 9 positions match TRBD1. Germline CDR1 is MDHEN and CDR2 is SYDVKM. This CDR3 comprises 16 residues. Trimming cost V 6 bases and J 7 bases; bases outside gene matches: 13. This chain's CDR3 is CASSHTRDRVTNEQFF. The DNA for the CDR3 is TGTGCCAGCAGCCATACCCGGGACAGGGTTACGAATGAGCAGTTCTTC. The full variable domain, its missing parts supplied by reference TRBV28 and TRBJ2-1, is DVKVTQSSRYLVKRTGEKVFLECVQDMDHENMFWYRQDPGLGLRLIYFSYDVKMKEKGDIPEGYSVSREKKERFSLILESASTNQTSMYLCASSHTRDRVTNEQFFGPGTRLTVL.

This clonotype was counted only a few times. The J gene is TRBJ2-1, the V gene TRBV6-2 or TRBV6-3; the match to TRBD1 covers 7 bases. V gave up 6 bases and J gave up 7 bases; unmatched junction bases: 6. The CDR3 has 13 residues. The germline gives CDR1 MNHEY, CDR2 SVGEGT. This chain's CDR3 is CASSRNRGNEQFF. The CDR3 DNA sequence: TGTGCCAGCAGCCGAAACAGGGGAAATGAGCAGTTCTTC.

This clonotype appeared many times. The genes are TRBV14 and TRBJ2-5; 8 nucleotides align to TRBD2. The CDR3 sequence is 15 residues long. After removal of 1 base from V and 2 bases from J, the junction contained 3 bases not matched to a gene. Germline lookup yields CDR1 SGHDN and CDR2 FVKESK. In nucleotides, the CDR3 is TGTGCCAGCAGCCAAGGTACTAGCGGACAAGAGACCCAGTACTTC. It translates to CASSQGTSGQETQYF.

This clonotype occurred many times. This sequence joins TRBV6-1 and TRBJ2-7; 12 bases fit TRBD2. This CDR3 is built from 17 residues. Germline values: CDR1 MNHNS, CDR2 SASEGT. V lost 3 bases and J lost 5; bases outside the gene matches: 11. The CDR3 coding sequence is TGTGCCAGCAGTGATCTACTAGCGGGGGGATTTGGAGACGAGCAGTACTTC. Its protein product is CASSDLLAGGFGDEQYF.

This chain connects TRBV6-2 or TRBV6-3 to TRBJ2-7, with 8 bases aligning to TRBD1. Unmatched junction bases numbered 12, after V lost 5 bases and J lost 0 bases. Looked up from germline, CDR1 is MNHEY and CDR2 is SVGEGT. The CDR3 has 17 residues. The CDR3 spells CASSNYDRGTRSYEQYF. CDR3 DNA sequence: TGTGCCAGCAGTAACTACGACAGGGGAACCCGCTCCTACGAGCAGTACTTC.

This chain links TRBV6-1 with TRBJ1-2; D gene ambiguous. Germline V gene lookup returns CDR1 MNHNS and CDR2 SASEGT. V was cut by 5 bases and J by 0 bases, with 10 bases left in between. This CDR3 has 14 amino acids. CDR3 amino acids: CASSPAPANYGYTF. The CDR3 DNA reads TGTGCCAGCAGTCCCGCGCCGGCTAACTATGGCTACACCTTC.

This clonotype was observed a few times. This sequence joins TRBV29-1 and TRBJ1-3; D may be TRBD1 (5 bases). Germline V CDR1 and CDR2: SQVTM, ANQGSEA. This CDR3 contains 17 residues. V was pared by 4 bases and J by 2 bases, with 21 bases between. CDR3 protein: CSVGGSGPEEPGNTIYF. The CDR3 nucleotides read TGCAGCGTTGGTGGGTCGGGGCCCGAGGAACCTGGAAACACCATATATTTT.

This clonotype occurred many times. This chain joins TRBV7-2 and TRBJ1-1, with D possibly TRBD1 on 5 matching bases. This CDR3 spans 12 amino acids. Germline assignment: CDR1 SGHTA and CDR2 FQGNSA. Between the trimmed V and J ends, which lost 0 bases and 11 bases, there was a span of 10 bases. CDR3 DNA sequence: TGTGCCAGCAGCTTAGCGGCCGGGGACGCTTTCTTT. Translating it yields CASSLAAGDAFF.

This chain links TRBV6-1 with TRBJ1-1; a weak D match, TRBD1 (6 bases). Germline V gene lookup returns CDR1 MNHNS and CDR2 SASEGT. Trimming took off 7 bases at V and 2 bases at J, with 14 bases between the two ends. CDR3 size: 14 residues. The CDR3 is CASIPRDINTEAFF. CDR3 nucleotide sequence: TGTGCCAGCATCCCGCGGGACATAAACACTGAAGCTTTCTTT.

V usage is TRBV4-1 and J usage is TRBJ2-7, with a possible D match to TRBD2 (7 bases). Germline V gives CDR1 MGHRA, CDR2 YSYEKL. This CDR3 spans 17 amino acids. V shed 0 bases and J shed 3 bases, with 18 bases lying between them. The DNA of the CDR3 is TGCGCCAGCAGCCAAGATAGGGGAGGGACACGGGACTACGAGCAGTACTTC. The encoded protein is CASSQDRGGTRDYEQYF.